The next 4 T cell receptor beta chains were all read from a single sample in a study of tumor and adjacent non-tumor tissue in lung cancer. Three rounds of nested PCR, following a modified ARM-PCR protocol, produced the TCRbeta library. Each CDR3 protein gets one entry after TCRdb re-called the multiplex PCR reads with MiXCR. The table lists roughly 82,000 distinct CDR3 sequences, more than 65% of them singletons. The template was RNA from unsorted bulk tissue. Distant lung tissue was collected more than 3 cm away from the tumor edge. Sequencing used distant non-tumor lung tissue. These receptors all stem from a woman in her forties or fifties with non-small cell lung cancer.

Concerning this clonotype: An end of the junction differs from the germline gene, which may be a read error. This sequence joins TRBV6-1 and TRBJ1-3, with a tentative D call TRBD1 (5 bases). This CDR3 has 16 amino acids. Looked up from germline, CDR1 is MNHNS and CDR2 is SASEGT. CDR3 amino acids: CASSVGHSPFKNNIYF. In DNA form, the CDR3 reads TGTGCCAGCAGTGTCGGACACAGCCCCTTCAAAAACAACATATATTTT.

Notes on this clonotype: An end of the junction differs from the germline gene, which may be a read error. The chain couples TRBV6-5 to TRBJ1-2; perhaps TRBD1 as D (6 bases). The CDR3 runs 14 residues. Germline V gives CDR1 MNHEY, CDR2 SVGAGI. The CDR3 here is CASNQQGSNYGYTF. In nucleotides, the CDR3 is TGTGCCAGCAACCAACAGGGATCAAACTATGGCTACACGTTC.

This clonotype turned up a few times. Compared with germline, one end of the junction differs, possibly owing to a read error. The V gene is TRBV30, the J gene TRBJ1-5; D unclear. CDR3 length equals 12 residues. The V gene's germline CDR1 is GTSNPN and CDR2 SVGIG (reference sequence). In DNA, the CDR3 is TGTGCCTGGGACAAGGGCAACCAGCCCCATCATTTT. Translating gives CAWDKGNQPHHF.

This clonotype was observed a few times. This chain links TRBV9 with TRBJ2-2, with unresolved D. This CDR3 region has 15 residues. Germline lookup yields CDR1 SGDLS and CDR2 YYNGEE. Trimming took 2 bases from V and 6 from J, leaving 14 bases between them. In DNA, the CDR3 is TGTGCCAGCAGCGTTGGCGGCGATCGGCCCGGGGAGCTGTTTTTT. This codes for CASSVGGDRPGELFF.